One and the same sample provided the 25 T cell receptor beta chains below, sequenced in a study of regulatory T cells in long-lasting Graves disease. Time point specified: newly diagnosed GD, antithyroid drugs for less than 3 months. The TCR library used RNA extracted from PBMCs. Both iRepertoire HTBI primers and Arm-PCR of CDR3 regions were used to build the TCR beta libraries. One entry per CDR3 protein results from TCRdb running MiXCR on the multiplex PCR reads. Among hundreds of thousands of distinct CDR3 sequences listed, 12% were seen once. The same sample was also used in a study of T cells in Graves' hyperthyroidism and ophthalmopathy.

The sequencing here drew on peripheral blood mononuclear cells (PBMCs), taken at new diagnosis, from a patient treated with antithyroid drugs. The receptors were sampled from a woman aged 30 to 39 with Graves disease.

This clonotype showed up many times. The gene calls are TRBV7-9 and TRBJ2-5; D gene uncertain. The CDR3 extends over 13 amino acids. The germline CDR1 and CDR2 sequences are SEHNR and FQNEAQ (reference sequence). The V gene lost 5 bases and the J gene lost 2 bases, with 9 bases spanning the gap. The DNA for the CDR3 is TGTGCCAGCAGCCCCGTGGCGCAAGAGACCCAGTACTTC. Amino acids: CASSPVAQETQYF.

Only a few counts were recorded for this clonotype. This chain links TRBV7-2 with TRBJ2-3; 7 nucleotides line up with TRBD2. Germline V gene data show CDR1 as SGHTA and CDR2 as FQGNSA. After removal of 4 bases from V and 0 bases from J, the junction contained 7 bases not matched to a gene. This CDR3 is 16 amino acids long. The CDR3 bases are TGTGCCAGCAGCTCCGGGACTACCGCTAGCACAGATACGCAGTATTTT. Amino acids: CASSSGTTASTDTQYF.

This clonotype was counted ten times or more. The J gene is TRBJ1-1, the V gene TRBV6-1, with D possibly being TRBD1 (5 bases). CDR3 length equals 13 residues. CDR1 MNHNS and CDR2 SASEGT come from the germline V gene. Trimming took 8 bases from V and 4 from J, leaving 14 bases between them. The CDR3 region is CASRYRDATEAFF. In DNA form, the CDR3 reads TGTGCCAGCCGATACCGGGACGCCACTGAAGCTTTCTTT.

This clonotype was picked up many times. The J gene is TRBJ2-1, the V gene TRBV20-1; 14 nucleotides align to TRBD2. Germline CDR1 DFQATT, CDR2 SNEGSKA (reference sequence). Germline trimming cut 5 bases from V and 6 bases from J; bases unmatched to any gene: 12. This CDR3 region has 17 residues. CDR3 loop: CSAPRLAGGNLGNEQFF. The CDR3, as DNA: TGCAGTGCTCCAAGACTAGCGGGAGGGAATTTGGGCAATGAGCAGTTCTTC.

This chain connects TRBV6-2 or TRBV6-3 to TRBJ2-5; 8 positions match TRBD2. The J segment lost 2 bases and the V segment lost 7 bases, leaving 9 bases of the junction unmatched. Germline CDR1 and CDR2: MNHEY and SVGEGT. CDR3 size: 15 residues. The CDR3 sequence is CASNSGGTNQETQYF. DNA of the CDR3: TGTGCCAGCAATTCGGGAGGGACGAATCAAGAGACCCAGTACTTC.

This clonotype was recorded at least ten times. The chain recombines TRBV12-3 or TRBV12-4 with TRBJ2-1; D unresolved. The CDR3 length is 14 residues. Trimming shortened V by 6 bases and J by 0 bases, and 9 bases separated the two germline ends. The CDR3 DNA follows: TGTGCCAGCAGCTTTTCGAGCTCCTACAATGAGCAGTTCTTC. Residues: CASSFSSSYNEQFF.

The chain recombines TRBV9 with TRBJ1-4; D remains ambiguous. The CDR3 extends over 15 amino acids. Germline assignment: CDR1 SGDLS and CDR2 YYNGEE. V lost 4 bases, J lost 3 bases, and 13 bases lay in between. The DNA of the CDR3 is TGTGCCAGCAGCCTCACGGAGTTTTCTAATGAAAAACTGTTTTTT. Residues: CASSLTEFSNEKLFF.

This clonotype was seen more than once but under ten times. CDR3 coding DNA: TGCAGTGCTAGCTCGGACTACGAGCAGTACTTC. Translated: CSASSDYEQYF. The V and J genes are TRBV20-1 and TRBJ2-7, with unresolved D. The germline gives CDR1 DFQATT, CDR2 SNEGSKA (reference sequence). V lost 3 bases to trimming and J lost 3 bases, with 6 bases between them. The CDR3 extends over 11 amino acids.

This clonotype was seen many times. The genes are TRBV3-1 and TRBJ2-3; 7 nucleotides agree with TRBD1. The ends lost 4 bases at V and 3 bases at J; junction bases unmatched: 10. There are 16 residues in the CDR3. CDR1 is LGHDT, CDR2 YNNKEL, per germline (reference sequence). The CDR3 protein is CASSPRTGRWTDTQYF. The CDR3, as DNA: TGTGCCAGCAGCCCAAGGACAGGAAGGTGGACAGATACGCAGTATTTT.

This clonotype was observed a few times. The chain is built from TRBV27 and TRBJ2-2; D remains ambiguous. Between the trimmed V and J ends, which lost 8 bases and 6 bases, there was a span of 13 bases. Germline CDR1 and CDR2: MNHEY and SMNVEV (reference sequence). The CDR3 spans 13 residues. CDR3 coding DNA: TGTGCCAGCGGAGACCAGGCGGCCGGGGAGCTGTTTTTT. Encoded protein: CASGDQAAGELFF.

The V gene is TRBV19, the J gene TRBJ2-5; no clear D. This CDR3 spans 14 amino acids. Trimming stripped 4 bases from V and 6 bases from J, with 15 bases between. The germline gives CDR1 LNHDA, CDR2 SQIVND (reference sequence). CDR3 in amino acids: CASSNLHFTKTQYF. The CDR3 DNA sequence: TGTGCCAGTAGTAACCTACATTTTACAAAGACCCAGTACTTC. Together with reference TRBV19 and TRBJ2-5, the CDR3 gives the full variable domain: DGGITQSPKYLFRKEGQNVTLSCEQNLNHDAMYWYRQDPGQGLRLIYYSQIVNDFQKGDIAEGYSVSREKKESFPLTVTSAQKNPTAFYLCASSNLHFTKTQYFGPGTRLLVL.

A few counts support this clonotype. The chain uses TRBV4-3 and TRBJ2-1; D perhaps matches TRBD1 (6 bases). Germline V CDR1 and CDR2: LGHNA, YSLEER. The CDR3 is 19 amino acids. Between the trimmed V and J ends, which lost 0 bases and 5 bases, there was a span of 23 bases. CDR3 in DNA: TGCGCCAGCAGCCAAGATTTGGAGGTGGGGGCCCCGACTAACAATGAGCAGTTCTTC. This gives the protein CASSQDLEVGAPTNNEQFF.

V and J are TRBV6-2 or TRBV6-3 and TRBJ2-3; 8 bases match TRBD2. Germline V lookup: CDR1 MNHEY, CDR2 SVGEGT. Trimming cost V 8 bases and J 1 base; bases outside gene matches: 8. CDR3 length equals 15 residues. CDR3 in DNA: TGTGCCAGCCCTTGGGGACTAGACGGCACAGATACGCAGTATTTT. This sequence encodes CASPWGLDGTDTQYF.

This clonotype was seen ten or more times. The V gene is TRBV10-2, the J gene TRBJ2-7; D gene uncertain. The CDR3 is 15 amino acids. V lost 2 bases, J lost 4 bases, and 15 bases lay in between. Germline values: CDR1 WSHSY, CDR2 SAAADI. Written as DNA, the CDR3 is TGCGCCAGCAGTGAGCCTAGGACCAGTGTATACGAGCAGTACTTC. Protein: CASSEPRTSVYEQYF.

The rearrangement joins TRBV28 to TRBJ1-5; D is unclear. Germline lookup yields CDR1 MDHEN and CDR2 SYDVKM. Between the trimmed V and J ends, which lost 6 bases and 7 bases, there was a span of 16 bases. The CDR3 has 14 amino acids. The CDR3 reads CASSDAGPGQPQHF. Written as DNA, the CDR3 is TGTGCCAGCAGCGACGCTGGGCCGGGGCAGCCCCAGCATTTT.

This clonotype was detected ten times or more. The chain links TRBV6-2 or TRBV6-3 to TRBJ1-2, with 8 positions matching TRBD1. This CDR3 spans 13 amino acids. V lost 2 bases and J lost 7; bases outside the gene matches: 3. In germline, CDR1 is MNHEY, CDR2 SVGEGT. The CDR3 sequence is CASSYRDRTGYTF. The CDR3 DNA follows: TGTGCCAGCAGTTACCGGGACAGGACTGGCTACACCTTC.

The J gene is TRBJ2-3, the V gene TRBV4-3; D unresolved. Germline V gives CDR1 LGHNA, CDR2 YSLEER. V shed 0 bases and J shed 1 base, with 14 bases lying between them. The CDR3 runs 17 residues. This chain's CDR3 is CASSQDPVRGGTDTQYF. DNA of the CDR3: TGCGCCAGCAGCCAAGATCCGGTCCGAGGCGGCACAGATACGCAGTATTTT.

This clonotype was counted ten times or more. The chain employs TRBV29-1 and TRBJ2-3; 13 bases match TRBD2. Trimming took 7 bases from V and 2 from J; bases not matched to a gene: 3. The length of the CDR3 is 14 residues. In germline, CDR1 is SQVTM, CDR2 ANQGSEA. The CDR3 DNA is TGCAGCGGCGGACTAGCGGGAGACACAGATACGCAGTATTTT. It yields the protein CSGGLAGDTDTQYF.

This clonotype was seen a handful of times. V usage is TRBV28 and J usage is TRBJ1-1; 7 nucleotides agree with TRBD1. Germline V gene data show CDR1 as MDHEN and CDR2 as SYDVKM. Trimming took 5 bases from V and 3 from J; bases not matched to a gene: 9. The CDR3 is 15 residues long. The CDR3 DNA is TGTGCCAGCAGTCCCGGGACAGCCATGGACACTGAAGCTTTCTTT. This gives the protein CASSPGTAMDTEAFF. Drawing the rest from reference TRBV28 and TRBJ1-1, the complete variable domain is DVKVTQSSRYLVKRTGEKVFLECVQDMDHENMFWYRQDPGLGLRLIYFSYDVKMKEKGDIPEGYSVSREKKERFSLILESASTNQTSMYLCASSPGTAMDTEAFFGQGTRLTVV.

This clonotype appeared a few times. The CDR3 DNA reads as TGTGCCAGCAGCCTAGGGGCGGGAGTTGAGCAGTTCTTC. The encoded protein is CASSLGAGVEQFF. This chain connects TRBV9 to TRBJ2-1, with 7 nucleotides matching TRBD2. Germline CDR1 SGDLS, CDR2 YYNGEE. V trimming: 4 bases; J trimming: 9 bases; junction bases outside the gene matches: 7. The CDR3 runs 13 residues.

This clonotype has at least ten counts. The chain couples TRBV13 to TRBJ2-1; 8 bases match TRBD1. Germline lookup yields CDR1 PRHDT and CDR2 FYEKMQ (reference sequence). V was clipped by 4 bases and J by 5 bases; unmatched bases: 10. This CDR3 has 16 amino acids. The DNA of the CDR3 is TGTGCCAGCAGCTCCGTCCGGGACAGGCCAAACAATGAGCAGTTCTTC. Its protein is CASSSVRDRPNNEQFF.

This clonotype was found a few times. CDR3 in DNA: TGTGCCAGCAGCTTGTCCCTGATGAACATTCAGTACTTC. Translation gives CASSLSLMNIQYF. This chain connects TRBV5-5 to TRBJ2-4; no reliable D call. The V gene lost 1 base and the J gene lost 7 bases, with 9 bases spanning the gap. The germline gives CDR1 SGHKS, CDR2 YYEKEE (reference sequence). CDR3 size: 13 residues.

The gene calls are TRBV4-2 and TRBJ1-3; D perhaps matches TRBD1 (5 bases). CDR3 size: 15 residues. The V and J ends lost 4 bases and 0 bases respectively, with 10 bases between them. The germline gives CDR1 LGHNA, CDR2 YNFKEQ. CDR3 in amino acids: CASSPRDGSGNTIYF. The CDR3 bases are TGTGCCAGCAGCCCCCGGGACGGCTCTGGAAACACCATATATTTT.

A note on this clonotype: The CDR3 end shows no conserved phenylalanine or tryptophan, and so a read error is likely. The chain carries TRBV11-2 and TRBJ1-2; the D is unclear. Germline CDR1 and CDR2: SGHAT and FQNNGV. V shed 0 bases and J shed 4 bases, with 6 bases lying between them. The length of the CDR3 is 13 residues. In DNA form, the CDR3 reads TGTGCCAGCAGCTTAGACGTGGTCTATGGCTACACCCTC. Protein product: CASSLDVVYGYTL.

This clonotype has ten or more counts. V is TRBV7-2 and J is TRBJ2-1, with 9 bases lining up with TRBD2. The germline CDR1 and CDR2 sequences are SGHTA and FQGNSA. The J segment lost 0 bases and the V segment lost 0 bases, leaving 6 bases of the junction unmatched. The CDR3 loop spans 18 amino acids. CDR3 bases: TGTGCCAGCAGCTTAGCGCCGGTAGCGGGAGCCTCCTACAATGAGCAGTTCTTC. Translated: CASSLAPVAGASYNEQFF. The whole variable domain, remainder taken from reference TRBV7-2 and TRBJ2-1, is GAGVSQSPSNKVTEKGKDVELRCDPISGHTALYWYRQSLGQGLEFLIYFQGNSAPDKSGLPSDRFSAERTGGSVSTLTIQRTQQEDSAVYLCASSLAPVAGASYNEQFFGPGTRLTVL.